These 23 T cell receptor beta chains came from one sample sequenced in a study of cytomegalovirus exposure and HLA in healthy donors. PCR amplification relied on 60 Vbeta primers (plus 13 Jbeta primers). Some clones are missing from TCRdb's copy, which holds only in-frame ones; the method was immunoSEQ multiplex PCR. The sample yields roughly 130,000 clones, 55% to 75% seen once. The material sequenced was PBMCs. These receptors all stem from a man younger than 40 in good health and CMV-seropositive.

In this sample, this clone turned up a few times. This chain's CDR3 is CASSGDSLSEQFF. DNA for the CDR3: TGCGCCAGCAGCGGGGACAGCCTCAGTGAGCAGTTCTTC. This rearrangement joins TRBV5-1 to TRBJ2-1; TRBD1 matches at 7 bases. Trimming at V came to 4 bases and at J to 9 bases, leaving 7 bases not matched to a gene. The germline V gene has CDR1 SGHRS and CDR2 YFSETQ. The CDR3 has 13 amino acids.

This clone has a handful of counts. The rearrangement joins TRBV2 to TRBJ1-1; no definite D call. The CDR3 is 15 residues long. Trimming took 6 bases from V and 4 from J, leaving 18 bases between them. Germline V lookup: CDR1 SNHLY, CDR2 FYNNEI. CDR3 residues: CASREHIPTSTEAFF. The CDR3 nucleotides read TGTGCCAGCAGGGAGCATATACCCACAAGCACTGAAGCTTTCTTT.

The rearrangement links TRBV4-2 to TRBJ1-1; D ambiguous. Trimming cost V 1 base and J 1 base, with 13 bases left between them. The CDR3 runs 16 residues. Per the germline V gene, CDR1 is LGHNA and CDR2 is YNFKEQ. CDR3 sequence: CASSQAERVGNTEAFF. The DNA of the CDR3 is TGTGCCAGCAGCCAAGCTGAGCGGGTCGGGAACACTGAAGCTTTCTTT.

The chain couples TRBV2 to TRBJ2-5, with 7 bases fitting TRBD1. Germline CDR1 and CDR2: SNHLY and FYNNEI. Losses at the gene ends were 5 bases for V and 5 bases for J; bases not matched to a gene: 8. This CDR3 region has 14 residues. The CDR3 bases are TGTGCCAGCAGTCGACAGGGTTGGAGGGAGACCCAGTACTTC. Amino acids: CASSRQGWRETQYF. Drawing the rest from reference TRBV2 and TRBJ2-5, the complete variable domain is EPEVTQTPSHQVTQMGQEVILRCVPISNHLYFYWYRQILGQKVEFLVSFYNNEISEKSEIFDDQFSVERPDGSNFTLKIRSTKLEDSAMYFCASSRQGWRETQYFGPGTRLLVL.

The CDR3 DNA reads as TGTGCCAGCAAACTAGCGGGAGGGCCGAACGAGCAGTACTTC. Its protein product is CASKLAGGPNEQYF. The J gene is TRBJ2-7, the V gene TRBV27, with 13 bases fitting TRBD2. The J segment lost 5 bases and the V segment lost 7 bases, leaving 5 bases of the junction unmatched. The CDR3 is 14 amino acids. Per germline, CDR1 MNHEY and CDR2 SMNVEV (reference sequence).

A single count supports this clone. The chain links TRBV29-1 to TRBJ1-6, with 7 bases matching TRBD1. After removal of 4 bases from V and 7 bases from J, the junction contained 4 bases not matched to a gene. Looked up from germline, CDR1 is SQVTM and CDR2 is ANQGSEA. This CDR3 has 13 residues. This chain's CDR3 is CSVAGTENSPLHF. CDR3 nucleotides: TGCAGCGTTGCCGGGACAGAGAATTCACCCCTCCACTTT. Full variable domain (outside the CDR3, taken from reference TRBV29-1 and TRBJ1-6): SAVISQKPSRDICQRGTSLTIQCQVDSQVTMMFWYRQQPGQSLTLIATANQGSEATYESGFVIDKFPISRPNLTFSTLTVSNMSPEDSSIYLCSVAGTENSPLHFGNGTRLTVT.

The chain couples TRBV12-5 to TRBJ2-1; 12 bases match TRBD2. V lost 0 bases and J lost 0; bases outside the gene matches: 6. Germline CDR1 reads LGHNT; CDR2 reads FRNRAP. CDR3 length equals 19 residues. CDR3 nucleotide sequence: TGTGCTAGTGGTTTGGTGACTAGCGGGAGCGAGAGCTCCTACAATGAGCAGTTCTTC. Translation gives CASGLVTSGSESSYNEQFF.

The chain recombines TRBV4-2 with TRBJ2-7; 9 positions agree with TRBD1. Trimming at V came to 1 base and at J to 2 bases, leaving 9 bases not matched to a gene. CDR3 length: 17 amino acids. Germline loops: CDR1 LGHNA, CDR2 YNFKEQ. The CDR3 nucleotides are TGTGCCAGCAGCCAAGCGGGGACAGGGAGGGAAACCTACGAGCAGTACTTC. Encoded protein: CASSQAGTGRETYEQYF.

This clone showed up just a few times. The gene calls are TRBV6-6 and TRBJ2-7; a possible D gene is TRBD1 (5 bases). CDR3 length equals 16 residues. Germline CDR1 reads MNHNY; CDR2 reads SVGAGI (reference sequence). Trimming took off 0 bases at V and 4 bases at J, with 16 bases between the two ends. CDR3 sequence (DNA): TGTGCCAGCAGTTACTCGGCGCCAGGGTTGATGTACGAGCAGTACTTC. It translates to CASSYSAPGLMYEQYF.

This clone was seen more than once but under ten times. J is TRBJ1-1 and V is TRBV2; the match to TRBD1 covers 7 bases. Germline V gives CDR1 SNHLY, CDR2 FYNNEI. V was clipped by 6 bases and J by 6 bases; unmatched bases: 1. The CDR3 runs 11 residues. CDR3: CASRDRSEAFF. The CDR3 region has the DNA TGTGCCAGCAGGGACAGGTCTGAAGCTTTCTTT.

This clone was seen just once. The gene calls are TRBV10-3 and TRBJ2-5; possibly TRBD2 for D (5 bases). The germline V gene encodes CDR1 ENHRY and CDR2 SYGVKD. Trimming cost V 7 bases and J 5 bases, with 17 bases left between them. This CDR3 has 14 amino acids. The CDR3 coding sequence is TGTGCCATCAAAAGCGCGAGCGGCGGCGAGACCCAGTACTTC. It codes for CAIKSASGGETQYF.

This clone occurred a few times. The V and J genes are TRBV16 and TRBJ2-3, with a weak D call TRBD1 (5 bases). Per germline, CDR1 KGHSY and CDR2 FQNENV. V dropped 4 bases and J dropped 0 bases, with 17 bases sitting between them. The CDR3 consists of 17 residues. CDR3 coding DNA: TGTGCCAGCAGCCCCCAGACAGCCTTTGGAAGCACAGATACGCAGTATTTT. Protein sequence: CASSPQTAFGSTDTQYF.

This rearrangement joins TRBV5-6 to TRBJ2-1, with D possibly matching TRBD2 (5 bases). The CDR3 is made up of 15 amino acids. V lost 1 base and J 5 bases, leaving 13 bases between the germline ends. The germline gives CDR1 SGHDT, CDR2 YYEEEE. For the CDR3, the DNA is TGTGCCAGCAGCTTGTACGGGAAGAAAAACAATGAGCAGTTCTTC. Translated: CASSLYGKKNNEQFF. Combining the CDR3 with reference TRBV5-6 and TRBJ2-1 gives the whole variable domain DAGVTQSPTHLIKTRGQQVTLRCSPKSGHDTVSWYQQALGQGPQFIFQYYEEEERQRGNFPDRFSGHQFPNYSSELNVNALLLGDSALYLCASSLYGKKNNEQFFGPGTRLTVL.

V is TRBV5-1 and J is TRBJ2-3; D perhaps matches TRBD2 (6 bases). The V end was cut by 0 bases, the J end by 1 base, with 9 bases between. Germline-derived CDR1 and CDR2 are SGHRS and YFSETQ. This CDR3 comprises 15 residues. CDR3 sequence: CASSLGSSGTDTQYF. CDR3 DNA sequence: TGCGCCAGCAGCTTGGGGTCTAGCGGCACAGATACGCAGTATTTT.

The chain employs TRBV7-6 and TRBJ1-1; D is possibly TRBD1 (6 bases). V lost 5 bases, J lost 2 bases, and 18 bases lay in between. CDR3 length: 16 amino acids. The germline CDR1 and CDR2 sequences are SGHVS and FNYEAQ. The chain's CDR3 is CASSAFSGTTNTEAFF. As DNA, the CDR3 is TGTGCCAGCAGCGCGTTCTCCGGGACAACTAACACTGAAGCTTTCTTT.

CDR3 loop: CASSLSGGNTIYF. CDR3 bases: TGTGCCAGCAGCTTGTCAGGGGGAAACACCATATATTTT. V is TRBV7-6 and J is TRBJ1-3, with D possibly TRBD1 on 5 matching bases. The germline gives CDR1 SGHVS, CDR2 FNYEAQ. The CDR3 sequence is 13 residues long. The V end lost 3 bases, the J end lost 4 bases, and 7 bases lay between the germline ends.

The CDR3 here is CASSLEPGGGYNEQFF. CDR3 bases: TGTGCCAGCAGCTTAGAACCGGGAGGTGGGTACAATGAGCAGTTCTTC. The chain employs TRBV11-2 and TRBJ2-1; 7 bases fit TRBD2. The CDR3 has 16 amino acids. The V segment lost 0 bases and the J segment 4 bases; nucleotides outside the gene matches: 6. Germline V gene sequence: CDR1 SGHAT, CDR2 FQNNGV.

The chain links TRBV29-1 to TRBJ2-3, with TRBD1 as a possible D gene (6 bases). The CDR3 has 13 residues. Trimming removed 3 bases at V and 11 bases at J, with 18 bases between. In germline, CDR1 is SQVTM, CDR2 ANQGSEA. CDR3 sequence: CSVDGPGASLQYF. CDR3 in DNA: TGCAGCGTTGACGGTCCAGGGGCCAGTTTGCAGTATTTT.

The V call is TRBV5-1, the J call TRBJ2-6, with 13 bases lining up with TRBD2. Trimming removed 4 bases from V and 3 bases from J; junction bases left unmatched: 7. Per germline, CDR1 SGHRS and CDR2 YFSETQ. CDR3 length: 18 amino acids. This chain's CDR3 is CASSGTTSGRHGANVLTF. Here the CDR3 DNA reads TGCGCCAGCAGCGGAACGACTAGCGGGAGGCATGGGGCCAACGTCCTGACTTTC. Based on the CDR3 plus reference TRBV5-1 and TRBJ2-6, the full variable domain is KAGVTQTPRYLIKTRGQQVTLSCSPISGHRSVSWYQQTPGQGLQFLFEYFSETQRNKGNFPGRFSGRQFSNSRSEMNVSTLELGDSALYLCASSGTTSGRHGANVLTFGAGSRLTVL.

CDR3 nucleotides: TGTGCCAGCAGCGTGGGACAGGGCCCCACACACAAGAACACTGAAGCTTTCTTT. Translating gives CASSVGQGPTHKNTEAFF. The chain uses TRBV9 and TRBJ1-1, with TRBD1 matching 9 bases. The germline CDR1 and CDR2 sequences are SGDLS and YYNGEE. CDR3 length equals 18 residues. Trimming cost V 2 bases and J 1 base; bases outside gene matches: 12.

This chain connects TRBV11-3 to TRBJ2-1, with TRBD2 matching 11 bases. Per the germline V gene, CDR1 is SGHNT and CDR2 is YENEEA. The CDR3 covers 17 residues. J gave up 6 bases and V 5 bases, and 12 bases lay outside the gene matches. The CDR3 loop is CASSKGTSGDGVNEQFF. The CDR3, as DNA: TGTGCCAGCAGCAAAGGGACTAGCGGAGATGGGGTCAATGAGCAGTTCTTC.

The chain couples TRBV6-6 to TRBJ1-1; TRBD1 aligns across 7 bases. Germline trimming cut 2 bases from V and 4 bases from J; bases unmatched to any gene: 1. This CDR3 has 13 residues. Germline loops: CDR1 MNHNY, CDR2 SVGAGI (reference sequence). The CDR3 loop is CASSYDRATEAFF. DNA of the CDR3: TGTGCCAGCAGTTACGACAGGGCCACTGAAGCTTTCTTT.

The genes are TRBV7-2 and TRBJ2-7, with 9 bases lining up with TRBD1. CDR3 size: 16 residues. Unmatched junction bases numbered 11, after V lost 2 bases and J lost 6 bases. CDR1 SGHTA and CDR2 FQGNSA come from the germline V gene. CDR3 DNA sequence: TGTGCCAGCAGCTTATCCCCCACACAGGGGGCGACCGAGCAGTACTTC. It translates to CASSLSPTQGATEQYF.